The T cell receptor beta chain described here comes from a study of blood T cells in healthy people across ages. Findings and limits, study-wide: Compared with aged donors, long-lived donors showed fewer expanded clones, suggesting selection. It was held that diversity estimates obtained from one million T cells represented underestimates.

This clonotype was seen repeatedly, ten times or more. Its antigen is unknown. Primers used in a second PCR of about 7 to 12 cycles were a sample-barcoded 5' primer and a J-beta primer mix. Each CDR3 protein is one row after TCRdb ran MiXCR on the 5' RACE reads. The sample holds about 650,000 distinct CDR3 sequences, 32% seen once. Isolation yielded PBMCs, at least 7 million per sample, in every case. The length of the CDR3 is 20 residues. The ends were cut back, 3 bases at V and 1 base at J, with 27 bases in the middle. CDR1 and CDR2 from the germline V gene are MNHEY and SMNVEV (reference sequence). V and J are TRBV27 and TRBJ1-1; D possibly corresponds to TRBD1 (5 bases). Sequencing was carried out using blood. The source is a woman at least 80 years old in good health. In DNA, the CDR3 is TGTGCCAGCAGTTTGGGGCCTCTAGGGGTAAAAGTGGCCCCGAACACTGAAGCTTTCTTT. The encoded protein is CASSLGPLGVKVAPNTEAFF.